The 2 T cell receptor beta chains given below trace back to one sample, sequenced in a study of regulatory T cells in long-lasting Graves disease. Described time point: newly diagnosed GD, antithyroid drugs for less than 3 months. The TCR library was made from RNA extracted from PBMCs. The TCR beta library used iRepertoire HTBI primers with Arm-PCR amplification of CDR3. TCRdb used MiXCR to reprocess the multiplex PCR reads, holding one entry per CDR3 protein. The table includes about 540,000 distinct CDR3 sequences, 13% detected once. This same sample was also taken into another study, of T cells in Graves' hyperthyroidism and ophthalmopathy.

This specimen consisted of peripheral blood mononuclear cells (PBMCs), obtained at new diagnosis, from a patient treated with antithyroid drugs. These TCRs come from a man aged 25 to 40 with Graves disease.

The chain has TRBV6-2 or TRBV6-3 and TRBJ1-6; D gene uncertain. The CDR3 length is 16 residues. V lost 7 bases and J 7 bases, leaving 20 bases between the germline ends. In germline, CDR1 is MNHEY, CDR2 SVGEGT. The CDR3 DNA reads as TGTGCCAGCACCCGGTGGAGGGAGCCCATAAATTCACCCCTCCACTTT. Translating gives CASTRWREPINSPLHF.

This clonotype was found many times. The J gene is TRBJ2-5, the V gene TRBV7-2; D is uncertain. The length of the CDR3 is 14 residues. Germline CDR1 and CDR2: SGHTA and FQGNSA. The V and J ends lost 3 bases and 0 bases respectively, with 8 bases between them. The CDR3: CASSFYEYQETQYF. The CDR3, as DNA: TGTGCCAGCAGCTTTTACGAGTACCAAGAGACCCAGTACTTC.